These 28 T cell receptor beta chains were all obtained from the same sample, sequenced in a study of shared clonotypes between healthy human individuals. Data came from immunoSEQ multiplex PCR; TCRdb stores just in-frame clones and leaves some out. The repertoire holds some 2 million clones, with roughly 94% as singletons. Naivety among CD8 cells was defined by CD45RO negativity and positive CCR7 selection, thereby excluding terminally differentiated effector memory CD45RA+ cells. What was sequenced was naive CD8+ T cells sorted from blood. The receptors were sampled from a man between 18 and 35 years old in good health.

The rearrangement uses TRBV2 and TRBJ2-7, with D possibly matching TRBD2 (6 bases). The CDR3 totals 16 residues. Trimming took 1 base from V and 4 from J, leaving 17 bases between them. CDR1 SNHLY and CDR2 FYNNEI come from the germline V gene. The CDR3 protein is CASSEGEPGLAYEQYF. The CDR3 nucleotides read TGTGCCAGCAGTGAAGGGGAGCCGGGACTGGCTTACGAGCAGTACTTC.

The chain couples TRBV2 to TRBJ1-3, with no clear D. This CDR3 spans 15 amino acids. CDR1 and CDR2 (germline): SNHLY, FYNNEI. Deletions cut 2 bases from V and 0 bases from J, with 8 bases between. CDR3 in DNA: TGTGCCAGCAGTGAAAACGCCTTCTCTGGAAACACCATATATTTT. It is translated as CASSENAFSGNTIYF.

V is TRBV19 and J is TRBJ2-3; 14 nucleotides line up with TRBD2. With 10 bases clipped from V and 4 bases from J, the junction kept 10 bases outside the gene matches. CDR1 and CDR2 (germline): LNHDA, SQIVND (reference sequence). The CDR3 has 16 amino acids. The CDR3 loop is CATRGTSGRRADTQYF. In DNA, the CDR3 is TGTGCCACCCGGGGGACTAGCGGGAGACGGGCAGATACGCAGTATTTT.

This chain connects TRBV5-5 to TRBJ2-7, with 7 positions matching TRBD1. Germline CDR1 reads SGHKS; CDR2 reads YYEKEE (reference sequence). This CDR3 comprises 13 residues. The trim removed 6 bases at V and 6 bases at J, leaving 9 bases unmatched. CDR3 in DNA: TGTGCCAGCACCCTCCCAGGGGGTGTCGAGCAGTACTTC. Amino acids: CASTLPGGVEQYF.

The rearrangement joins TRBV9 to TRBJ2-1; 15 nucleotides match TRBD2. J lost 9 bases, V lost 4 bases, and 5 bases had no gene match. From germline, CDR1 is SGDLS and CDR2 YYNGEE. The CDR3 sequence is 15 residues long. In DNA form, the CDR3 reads TGTGCCAGCAGCCTCGGACTAGCGGGGGGGCGTGAGCAGTTCTTC. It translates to CASSLGLAGGREQFF.

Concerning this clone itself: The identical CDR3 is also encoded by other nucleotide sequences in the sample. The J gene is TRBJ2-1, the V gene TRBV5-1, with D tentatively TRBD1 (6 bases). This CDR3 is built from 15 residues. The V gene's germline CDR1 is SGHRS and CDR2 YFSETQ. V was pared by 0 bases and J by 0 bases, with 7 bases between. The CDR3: CASSLDRDSYNEQFF. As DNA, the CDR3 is TGCGCCAGCAGCTTGGACAGGGACTCCTACAATGAGCAGTTCTTC. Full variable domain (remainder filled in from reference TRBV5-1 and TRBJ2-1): KAGVTQTPRYLIKTRGQQVTLSCSPISGHRSVSWYQQTPGQGLQFLFEYFSETQRNKGNFPGRFSGRQFSNSRSEMNVSTLELGDSALYLCASSLDRDSYNEQFFGPGTRLTVL.

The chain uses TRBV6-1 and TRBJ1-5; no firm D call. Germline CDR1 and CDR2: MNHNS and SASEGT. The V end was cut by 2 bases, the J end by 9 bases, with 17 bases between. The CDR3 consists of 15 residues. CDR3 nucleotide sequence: TGTGCCAGCAGTGAAATACGGCAGGTCCTATGGCCCCAGCATTTT. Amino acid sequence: CASSEIRQVLWPQHF.

The DNA of the CDR3 is TGTGCCAGCAGCTTAGATAGGGTGAGGGCTTTCTTT. Its translation is CASSLDRVRAFF. The chain joins TRBV11-2 to TRBJ1-1; D is undetermined. The V gene's germline CDR1 is SGHAT and CDR2 FQNNGV. V was cut by 0 bases and J by 11 bases, with 10 bases left in between. The CDR3 consists of 12 residues.

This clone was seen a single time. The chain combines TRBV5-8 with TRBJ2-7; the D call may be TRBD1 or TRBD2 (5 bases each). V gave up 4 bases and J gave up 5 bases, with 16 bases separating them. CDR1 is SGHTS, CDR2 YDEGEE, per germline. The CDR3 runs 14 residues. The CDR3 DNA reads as TGTGCCAGCAGCCCGCGGGCAGGGCCCAACGAGCAGTACTTC. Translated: CASSPRAGPNEQYF. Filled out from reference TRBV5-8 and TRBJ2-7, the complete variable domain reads EAGVTQSPTHLIKTRGQQATLRCSPISGHTSVYWYQQALGLGLQFLLWYDEGEERNRGNFPPRFSGRQFPNYSSELNVNALELEDSALYLCASSPRAGPNEQYFGPGTRLTVT.

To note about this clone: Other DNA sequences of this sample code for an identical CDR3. The CDR3 DNA follows: TGTGCCACCAGCAGAGCCGGCAATGAGCAGTTCTTC. Its protein product is CATSRAGNEQFF. The chain joins TRBV15 to TRBJ2-1; no firm D call. Trimming shortened V by 1 base and J by 6 bases, and 4 bases separated the two germline ends. The CDR3 extends over 12 amino acids. Germline CDR1 LNHNV, CDR2 YYDKDF (reference sequence).

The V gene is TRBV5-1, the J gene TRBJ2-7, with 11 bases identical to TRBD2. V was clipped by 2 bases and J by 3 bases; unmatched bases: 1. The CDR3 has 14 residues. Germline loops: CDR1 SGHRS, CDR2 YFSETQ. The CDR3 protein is CASSFLAGGYEQYF. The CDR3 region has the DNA TGCGCCAGCAGCTTCCTAGCGGGGGGCTACGAGCAGTACTTC. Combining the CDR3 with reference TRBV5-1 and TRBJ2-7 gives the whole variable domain KAGVTQTPRYLIKTRGQQVTLSCSPISGHRSVSWYQQTPGQGLQFLFEYFSETQRNKGNFPGRFSGRQFSNSRSEMNVSTLELGDSALYLCASSFLAGGYEQYFGPGTRLTVT.

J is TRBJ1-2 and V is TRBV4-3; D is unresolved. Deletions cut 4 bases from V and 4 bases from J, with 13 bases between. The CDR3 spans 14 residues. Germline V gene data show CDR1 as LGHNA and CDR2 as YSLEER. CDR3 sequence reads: CASSPVEGVYGYTF. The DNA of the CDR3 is TGCGCCAGCAGCCCTGTGGAGGGCGTCTATGGCTACACCTTC.

Here the CDR3 reads CASSFSGQPSYEQYF. The CDR3 DNA reads TGCGCCAGCAGCTTCTCGGGACAACCTTCCTACGAGCAGTACTTC. The chain is built from TRBV5-1 and TRBJ2-7; perhaps TRBD1 as D (6 bases). This CDR3 has 15 amino acids. Germline V gives CDR1 SGHRS, CDR2 YFSETQ. V shed 2 bases and J shed 1 base, with 13 bases lying between them.

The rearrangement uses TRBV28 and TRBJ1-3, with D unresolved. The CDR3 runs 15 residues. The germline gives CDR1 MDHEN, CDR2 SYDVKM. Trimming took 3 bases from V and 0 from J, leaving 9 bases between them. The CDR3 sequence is CASSFRLYSGNTIYF. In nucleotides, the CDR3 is TGTGCCAGCAGTTTTAGACTATACTCTGGAAACACCATATATTTT.

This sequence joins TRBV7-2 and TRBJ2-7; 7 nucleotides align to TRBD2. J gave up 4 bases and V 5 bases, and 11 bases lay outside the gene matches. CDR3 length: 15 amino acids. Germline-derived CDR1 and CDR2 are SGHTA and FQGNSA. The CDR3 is CASSELAFVIYEQYF. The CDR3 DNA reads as TGTGCCAGCAGCGAACTAGCGTTTGTTATTTACGAGCAGTACTTC.

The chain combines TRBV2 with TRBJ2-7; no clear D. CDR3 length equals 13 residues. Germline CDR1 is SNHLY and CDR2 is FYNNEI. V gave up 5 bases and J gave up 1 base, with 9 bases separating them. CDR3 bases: TGTGCCAGCAGTCCGACCCCTTCCTACGAGCAGTACTTC. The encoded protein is CASSPTPSYEQYF.

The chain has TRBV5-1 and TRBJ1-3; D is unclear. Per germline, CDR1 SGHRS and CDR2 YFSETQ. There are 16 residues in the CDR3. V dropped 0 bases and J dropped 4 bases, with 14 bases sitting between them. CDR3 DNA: TGCGCCAGCAGCTTGGAGGCGGCCCCTCGGGGAAACACCATATATTTT. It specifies CASSLEAAPRGNTIYF.

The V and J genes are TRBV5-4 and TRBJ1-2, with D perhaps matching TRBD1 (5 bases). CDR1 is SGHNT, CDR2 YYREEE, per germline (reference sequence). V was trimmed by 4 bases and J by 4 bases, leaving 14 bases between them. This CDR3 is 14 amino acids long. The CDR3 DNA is TGTGCCAGCAGCCTTTTCGGTGGGACCTATGGCTACACCTTC. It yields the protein CASSLFGGTYGYTF. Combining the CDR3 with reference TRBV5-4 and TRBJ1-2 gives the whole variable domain ETGVTQSPTHLIKTRGQQVTLRCSSQSGHNTVSWYQQALGQGPQFIFQYYREEENGRGNFPPRFSGLQFPNYSSELNVNALELDDSALYLCASSLFGGTYGYTFGSGTRLTVV.

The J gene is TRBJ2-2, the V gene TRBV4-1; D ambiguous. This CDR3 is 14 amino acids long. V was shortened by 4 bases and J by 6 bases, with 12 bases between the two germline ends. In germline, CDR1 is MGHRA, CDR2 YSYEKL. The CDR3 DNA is TGCGCCAGCAGCCCCGTTACTCCCCCCGGGGAGCTGTTTTTT. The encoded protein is CASSPVTPPGELFF.

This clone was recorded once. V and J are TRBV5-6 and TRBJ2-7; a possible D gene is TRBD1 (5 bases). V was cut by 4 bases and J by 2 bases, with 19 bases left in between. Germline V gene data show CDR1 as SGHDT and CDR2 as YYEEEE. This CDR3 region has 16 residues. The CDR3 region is CASSLGVTAKTYEQYF. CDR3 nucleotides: TGTGCCAGCAGCCTAGGCGTGACAGCAAAGACCTACGAGCAGTACTTC.

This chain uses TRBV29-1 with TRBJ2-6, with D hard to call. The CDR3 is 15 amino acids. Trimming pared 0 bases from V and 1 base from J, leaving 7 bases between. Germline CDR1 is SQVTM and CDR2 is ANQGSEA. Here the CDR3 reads CSVEDPKSGANVLTF. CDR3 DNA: TGCAGCGTTGAAGATCCGAAGTCTGGGGCCAACGTCCTGACTTTC.

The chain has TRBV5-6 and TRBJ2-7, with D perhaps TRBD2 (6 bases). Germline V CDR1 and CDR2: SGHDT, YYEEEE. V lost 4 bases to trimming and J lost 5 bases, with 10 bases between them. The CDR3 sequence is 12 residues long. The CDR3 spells CASSPTGDEQYF. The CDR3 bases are TGTGCCAGCAGCCCGACGGGGGACGAGCAGTACTTC.

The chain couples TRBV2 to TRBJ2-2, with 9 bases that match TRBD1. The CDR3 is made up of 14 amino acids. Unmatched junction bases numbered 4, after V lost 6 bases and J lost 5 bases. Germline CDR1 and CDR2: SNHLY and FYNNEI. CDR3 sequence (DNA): TGTGCCAGCAGCACGGGACAGGGTACCGGGGAGCTGTTTTTT. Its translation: CASSTGQGTGELFF.

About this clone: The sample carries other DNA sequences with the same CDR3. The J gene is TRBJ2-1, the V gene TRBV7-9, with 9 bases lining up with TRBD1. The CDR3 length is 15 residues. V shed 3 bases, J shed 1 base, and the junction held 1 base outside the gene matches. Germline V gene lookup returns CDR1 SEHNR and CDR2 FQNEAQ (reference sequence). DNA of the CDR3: TGTGCCAGCAGCTTGGGACAGGGTTCCTACAATGAGCAGTTCTTC. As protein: CASSLGQGSYNEQFF.

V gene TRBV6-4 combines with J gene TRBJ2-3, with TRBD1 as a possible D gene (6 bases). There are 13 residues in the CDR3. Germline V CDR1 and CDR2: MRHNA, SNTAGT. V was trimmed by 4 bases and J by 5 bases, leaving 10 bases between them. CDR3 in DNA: TGTGCCAGCAGTGCAGGGGCAGGAGATACGCAGTATTTT. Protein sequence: CASSAGAGDTQYF.

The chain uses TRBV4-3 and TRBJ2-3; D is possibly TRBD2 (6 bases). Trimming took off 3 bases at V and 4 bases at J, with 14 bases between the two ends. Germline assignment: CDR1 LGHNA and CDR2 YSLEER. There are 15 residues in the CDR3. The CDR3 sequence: CASSQGPGGADTQYF. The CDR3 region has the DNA TGCGCCAGCAGCCAGGGACCCGGAGGGGCAGATACGCAGTATTTT.

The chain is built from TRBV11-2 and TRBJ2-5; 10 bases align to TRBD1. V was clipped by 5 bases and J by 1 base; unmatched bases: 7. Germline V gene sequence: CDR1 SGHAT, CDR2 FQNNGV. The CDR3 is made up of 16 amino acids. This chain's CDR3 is CASSHTGTGVQETQYF. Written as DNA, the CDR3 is TGTGCCAGCAGCCATACCGGGACAGGGGTCCAAGAGACCCAGTACTTC.

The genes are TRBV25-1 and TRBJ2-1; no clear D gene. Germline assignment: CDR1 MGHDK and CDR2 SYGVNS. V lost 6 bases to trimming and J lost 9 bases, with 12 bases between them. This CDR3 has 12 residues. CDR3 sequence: CASRRVDGEQFF. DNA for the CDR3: TGTGCCAGCAGGAGAGTTGATGGTGAGCAGTTCTTC.